The entry below describes one T cell receptor (beta chain). This record comes from a study of OX40 agonist ivuxolimab in advanced cancers. CDR3 length: 14 amino acids. CDR1 and CDR2 from the germline V gene are LGHNA and YSLEER. V was pared by 0 bases and J by 7 bases, with 10 bases between. Clones were sequenced by immunoSEQ multiplex PCR, and TCRdb holds only the in-frame ones, with some missing. The table includes roughly 47,000 clones, 80% to 90% detected once. This clonotype was obtained from an adult with an advanced solid tumor such as melanoma, head and neck, liver or kidney cancer. The chain joins TRBV4-3 to TRBJ1-5, with D unresolved. Specimen: CD4+ or CD8+ T cells sorted from blood, collected in a trial of the OX40 agonist ivuxolimab. The CDR3 DNA is TGCGCCAGCAGCCAAGATACGCCGGGGCAGCCCCAGCATTTT. It specifies CASSQDTPGQPQHF.